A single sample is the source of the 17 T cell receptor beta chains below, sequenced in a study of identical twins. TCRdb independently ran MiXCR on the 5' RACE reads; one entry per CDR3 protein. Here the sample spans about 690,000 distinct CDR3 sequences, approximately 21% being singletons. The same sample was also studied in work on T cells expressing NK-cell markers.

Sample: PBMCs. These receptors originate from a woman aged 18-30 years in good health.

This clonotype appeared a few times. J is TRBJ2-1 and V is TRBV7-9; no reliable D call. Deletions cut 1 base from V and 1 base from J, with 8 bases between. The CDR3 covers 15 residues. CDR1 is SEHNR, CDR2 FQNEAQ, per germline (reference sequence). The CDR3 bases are TGTGCCAGCAGCTTAGAGGGAAAATCCTACAATGAGCAGTTCTTC. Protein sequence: CASSLEGKSYNEQFF.

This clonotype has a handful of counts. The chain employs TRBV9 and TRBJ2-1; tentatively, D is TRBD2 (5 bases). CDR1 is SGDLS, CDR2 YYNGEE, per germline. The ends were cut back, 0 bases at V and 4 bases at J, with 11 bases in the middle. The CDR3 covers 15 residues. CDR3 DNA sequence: TGTGCCAGCAGCGTAGGAGGGATTAGGTACAATGAGCAGTTCTTC. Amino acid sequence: CASSVGGIRYNEQFF.

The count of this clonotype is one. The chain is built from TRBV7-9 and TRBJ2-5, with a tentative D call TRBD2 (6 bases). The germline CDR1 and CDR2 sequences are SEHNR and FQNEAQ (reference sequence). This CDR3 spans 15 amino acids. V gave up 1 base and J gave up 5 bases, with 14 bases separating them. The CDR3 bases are TGTGCCAGCAGCTTAGGGGCTAGCGAGACGGAGACCCAGTACTTC. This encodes CASSLGASETETQYF.

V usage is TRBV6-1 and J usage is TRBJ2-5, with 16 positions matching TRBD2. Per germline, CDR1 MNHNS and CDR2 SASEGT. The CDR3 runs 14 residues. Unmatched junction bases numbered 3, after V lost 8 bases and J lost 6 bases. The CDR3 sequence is CASGTSGGAKTQYF. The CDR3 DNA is TGTGCCAGCGGGACTAGCGGGGGGGCAAAGACCCAGTACTTC.

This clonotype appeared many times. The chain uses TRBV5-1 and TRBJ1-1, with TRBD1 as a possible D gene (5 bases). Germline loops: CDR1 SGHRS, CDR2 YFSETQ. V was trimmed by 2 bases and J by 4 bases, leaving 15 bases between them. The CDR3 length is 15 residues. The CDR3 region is CASSFSRGSGTEAFF. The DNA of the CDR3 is TGCGCCAGCAGCTTCTCGCGGGGCTCGGGCACTGAAGCTTTCTTT.

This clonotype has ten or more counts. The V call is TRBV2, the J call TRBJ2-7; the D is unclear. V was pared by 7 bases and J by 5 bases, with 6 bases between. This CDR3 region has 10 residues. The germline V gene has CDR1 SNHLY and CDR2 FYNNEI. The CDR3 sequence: CASKVDEQYF. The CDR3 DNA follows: TGTGCCAGCAAAGTCGACGAGCAGTACTTC.

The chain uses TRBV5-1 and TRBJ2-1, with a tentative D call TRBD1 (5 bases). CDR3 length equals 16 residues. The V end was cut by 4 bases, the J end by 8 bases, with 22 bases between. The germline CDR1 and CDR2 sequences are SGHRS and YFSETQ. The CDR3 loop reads CASSLRFQGAEDEQFF. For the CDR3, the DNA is TGCGCCAGCAGCCTTCGATTTCAGGGCGCTGAGGATGAGCAGTTCTTC.

The CDR3 loop reads CALAPGRGYEQYF. Written as DNA, the CDR3 is TGTGCCTTAGCCCCCGGGAGGGGCTACGAGCAGTACTTC. The gene calls are TRBV10-3 and TRBJ2-7; 8 bases match TRBD2. The junction had 9 bases not matched to a gene; V was cut back by 11 bases and J by 3 bases. The length of the CDR3 is 13 residues. Germline V gene data show CDR1 as ENHRY and CDR2 as SYGVKD.

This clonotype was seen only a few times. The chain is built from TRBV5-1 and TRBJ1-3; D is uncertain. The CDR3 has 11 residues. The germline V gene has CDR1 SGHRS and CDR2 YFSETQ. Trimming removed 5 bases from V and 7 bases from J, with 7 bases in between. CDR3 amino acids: CASRGANTIYF. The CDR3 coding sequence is TGCGCCAGCAGAGGTGCGAACACCATATATTTT.

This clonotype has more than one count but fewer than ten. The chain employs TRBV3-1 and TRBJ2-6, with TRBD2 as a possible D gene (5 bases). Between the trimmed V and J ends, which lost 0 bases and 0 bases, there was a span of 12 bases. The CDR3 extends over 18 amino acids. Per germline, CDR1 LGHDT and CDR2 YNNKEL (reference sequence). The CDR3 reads CASSQDTADYSGANVLTF. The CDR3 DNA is TGTGCCAGCAGCCAAGATACGGCAGACTACTCTGGGGCCAACGTCCTGACTTTC.

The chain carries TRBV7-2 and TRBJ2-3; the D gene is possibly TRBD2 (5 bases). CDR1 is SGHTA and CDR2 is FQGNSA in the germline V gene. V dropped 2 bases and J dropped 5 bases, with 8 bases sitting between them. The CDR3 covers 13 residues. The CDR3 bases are TGTGCCAGCAGCTTAAGTCGGGGAGATACGCAGTATTTT. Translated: CASSLSRGDTQYF.

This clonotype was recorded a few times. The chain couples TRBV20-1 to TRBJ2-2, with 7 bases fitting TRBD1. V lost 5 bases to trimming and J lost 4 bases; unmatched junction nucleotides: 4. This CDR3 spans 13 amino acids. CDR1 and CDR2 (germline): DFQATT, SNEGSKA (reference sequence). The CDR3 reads CSAPGQFTGELFF. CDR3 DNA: TGCAGTGCTCCGGGACAGTTCACCGGGGAGCTGTTTTTT.

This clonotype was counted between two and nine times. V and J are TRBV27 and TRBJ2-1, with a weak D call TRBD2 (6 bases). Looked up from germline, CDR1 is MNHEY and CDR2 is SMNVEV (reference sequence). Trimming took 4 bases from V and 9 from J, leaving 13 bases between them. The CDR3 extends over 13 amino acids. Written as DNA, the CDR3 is TGTGCCAGCAGTTCATCAGGGCGGGGTGAGCAGTTCTTC. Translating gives CASSSSGRGEQFF.

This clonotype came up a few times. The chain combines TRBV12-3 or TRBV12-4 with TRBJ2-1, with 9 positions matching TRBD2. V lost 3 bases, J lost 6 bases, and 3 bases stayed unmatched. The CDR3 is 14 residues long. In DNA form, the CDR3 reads TGTGCCAGCAGTTTGACTAGCGGCTTCAATGAGCAGTTCTTC. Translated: CASSLTSGFNEQFF.

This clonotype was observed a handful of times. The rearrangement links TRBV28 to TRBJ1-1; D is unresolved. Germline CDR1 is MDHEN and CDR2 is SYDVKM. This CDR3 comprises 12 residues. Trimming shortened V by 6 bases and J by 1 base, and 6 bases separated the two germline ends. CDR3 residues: CASSRSNTEAFF. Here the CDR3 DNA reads TGTGCCAGCAGCCGATCGAACACTGAAGCTTTCTTT. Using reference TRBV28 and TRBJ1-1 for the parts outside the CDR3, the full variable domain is DVKVTQSSRYLVKRTGEKVFLECVQDMDHENMFWYRQDPGLGLRLIYFSYDVKMKEKGDIPEGYSVSREKKERFSLILESASTNQTSMYLCASSRSNTEAFFGQGTRLTVV.

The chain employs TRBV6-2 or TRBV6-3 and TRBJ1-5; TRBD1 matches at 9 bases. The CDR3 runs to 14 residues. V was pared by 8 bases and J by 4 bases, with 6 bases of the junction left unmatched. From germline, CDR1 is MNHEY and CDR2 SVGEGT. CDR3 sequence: CASGRQGGNQPQHF. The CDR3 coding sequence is TGTGCCAGCGGGAGACAGGGGGGGAATCAGCCCCAGCATTTT.

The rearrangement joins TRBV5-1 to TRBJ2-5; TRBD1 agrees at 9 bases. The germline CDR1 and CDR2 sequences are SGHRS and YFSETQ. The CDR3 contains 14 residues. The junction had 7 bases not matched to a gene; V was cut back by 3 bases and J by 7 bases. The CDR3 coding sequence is TGCGCCAGCAGCTCGGGACAGGGATCGGGGACCCAGTACTTC. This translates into CASSSGQGSGTQYF. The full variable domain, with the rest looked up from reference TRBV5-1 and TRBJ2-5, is KAGVTQTPRYLIKTRGQQVTLSCSPISGHRSVSWYQQTPGQGLQFLFEYFSETQRNKGNFPGRFSGRQFSNSRSEMNVSTLELGDSALYLCASSSGQGSGTQYFGPGTRLLVL.